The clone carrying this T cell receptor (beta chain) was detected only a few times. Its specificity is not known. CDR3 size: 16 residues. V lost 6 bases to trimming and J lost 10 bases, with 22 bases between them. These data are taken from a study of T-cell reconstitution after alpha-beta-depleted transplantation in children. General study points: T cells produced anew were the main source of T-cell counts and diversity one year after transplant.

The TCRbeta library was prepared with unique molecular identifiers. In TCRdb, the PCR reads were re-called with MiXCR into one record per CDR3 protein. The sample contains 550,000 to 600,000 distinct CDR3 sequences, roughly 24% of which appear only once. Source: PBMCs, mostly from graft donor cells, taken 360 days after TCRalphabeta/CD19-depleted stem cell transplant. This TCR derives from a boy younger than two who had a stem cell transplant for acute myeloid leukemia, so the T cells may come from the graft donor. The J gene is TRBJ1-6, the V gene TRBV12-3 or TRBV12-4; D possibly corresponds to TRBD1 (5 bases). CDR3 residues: CASSLGHTWGVSPLHF. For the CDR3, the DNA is TGTGCCAGCAGCTTGGGGCACACATGGGGCGTCTCACCCCTCCACTTT.